The 11 T cell receptor beta chains below come from one sample, sequenced in a study of shared clonotypes between healthy human individuals. The assay was immunoSEQ multiplex PCR, and TCRdb's table has in-frame clones only and misses some. The sample lists 2 million to 3 million clones, approximately 93% occurring once. The sample comprised naive CD4+ T cells from PBMCs. This sample's subset: CD45RA+ positively selected. The receptor source for this set is a man aged 18 to 30 in good health. Some clones in this sample may be carry-over from other donors' samples.

The chain links TRBV29-1 to TRBJ2-1, with 11 bases matching TRBD2. The CDR3 contains 15 residues. Losses at the gene ends were 6 bases for V and 9 bases for J; bases not matched to a gene: 13. Germline V gene lookup returns CDR1 SQVTM and CDR2 ANQGSEA. The CDR3 DNA sequence: TGCAGCGTCACCCGACTAGCGGGAATTCAGGCTGAGCAGTTCTTC. It is translated as CSVTRLAGIQAEQFF.

This chain joins TRBV7-2 and TRBJ2-2; the match to TRBD2 covers 10 bases. The V segment lost 1 base and the J segment 4 bases; nucleotides outside the gene matches: 9. The CDR3 loop spans 18 amino acids. Germline V gene lookup returns CDR1 SGHTA and CDR2 FQGNSA. This chain's CDR3 is CASSLEAGLAGVTGELFF. CDR3 nucleotides: TGTGCCAGCAGCTTAGAGGCGGGGCTAGCGGGAGTCACCGGGGAGCTGTTTTTT. Full variable domain (remainder filled in from reference TRBV7-2 and TRBJ2-2): GAGVSQSPSNKVTEKGKDVELRCDPISGHTALYWYRQSLGQGLEFLIYFQGNSAPDKSGLPSDRFSAERTGGSVSTLTIQRTQQEDSAVYLCASSLEAGLAGVTGELFFGEGSRLTVL.

In this sample, this clone turned up a few times. This rearrangement joins TRBV18 to TRBJ1-3, with D perhaps TRBD1 (6 bases). V lost 2 bases and J lost 0, with 11 bases in between. Germline V gene data show CDR1 as KGHSH and CDR2 as LQKENI. CDR3 size: 16 residues. The CDR3 region has the DNA TGTGCCAGCTCACCAGCGGGGGCCTTCTCTGGAAACACCATATATTTT. It codes for CASSPAGAFSGNTIYF.

The table lists this clone with a count of one. The J gene is TRBJ2-5, the V gene TRBV7-9, with D perhaps matching TRBD1 or TRBD2 (6 bases each). The V and J ends lost 6 bases and 4 bases respectively, with 12 bases between them. Germline loops: CDR1 SEHNR, CDR2 FQNEAQ (reference sequence). The CDR3 is 13 amino acids. CDR3 sequence (DNA): TGTGCCAGCAGTGGCAGGGGAGGAGAGACCCAGTACTTC. It translates to CASSGRGGETQYF.

This chain connects TRBV15 to TRBJ2-3, with unresolved D. The germline V gene has CDR1 LNHNV and CDR2 YYDKDF (reference sequence). Trimming pared 7 bases from V and 1 base from J, leaving 12 bases between. This CDR3 has 14 amino acids. CDR3 protein: CATTRSMGTDTQYF. CDR3 in DNA: TGTGCCACCACCCGGTCGATGGGCACAGATACGCAGTATTTT.

The chain recombines TRBV19 with TRBJ1-2; maybe TRBD1 (6 bases). This CDR3 comprises 12 residues. V was cut by 9 bases and J by 0 bases, with 8 bases left in between. In germline, CDR1 is LNHDA, CDR2 SQIVND (reference sequence). CDR3 protein: CASRGTNYGYTF. CDR3 sequence (DNA): TGTGCCAGCAGGGGTACTAACTATGGCTACACCTTC.

The rearrangement links TRBV10-3 to TRBJ1-4; D is possibly TRBD1 (6 bases). The CDR3 sequence is 12 residues long. V gave up 6 bases and J gave up 8 bases, with 10 bases separating them. Germline CDR1 reads ENHRY; CDR2 reads SYGVKD. CDR3 in amino acids: CAISAGEEKLFF. For the CDR3, the DNA is TGTGCCATCAGCGCAGGGGAGGAAAAACTGTTTTTT.

In the case of this clone: Different DNA sequences within this sample yield the same CDR3. The rearrangement joins TRBV18 to TRBJ1-5, with D unresolved. CDR1 is KGHSH and CDR2 is LQKENI in the germline V gene. This CDR3 is built from 15 residues. The V end was cut by 3 bases, the J end by 4 bases, with 13 bases between. DNA for the CDR3: TGTGCCAGCTCACCGGAAGCAGGAGCTAATCAGCCCCAGCATTTT. The encoded protein is CASSPEAGANQPQHF.

This chain joins TRBV7-9 and TRBJ1-3; possibly TRBD1 for D (6 bases). Germline V gives CDR1 SEHNR, CDR2 FQNEAQ (reference sequence). Trimming took 5 bases from V and 0 from J, leaving 14 bases between them. The CDR3 sequence is 16 residues long. The CDR3 nucleotides read TGTGCCAGCAGCCAAAGGAGGGGGAGCTCTGGAAACACCATATATTTT. Translating gives CASSQRRGSSGNTIYF.

This chain joins TRBV15 and TRBJ1-4; possible D gene TRBD1, 5 bases. V dropped 6 bases and J dropped 3 bases, with 11 bases sitting between them. The CDR3 extends over 14 amino acids. Germline assignment: CDR1 LNHNV and CDR2 YYDKDF (reference sequence). As DNA, the CDR3 is TGTGCCACCAGAACTCGGGACGCTAATGAAAAACTGTTTTTT. This encodes CATRTRDANEKLFF.

The chain combines TRBV6-1 with TRBJ2-1; 8 positions match TRBD2. V was clipped by 6 bases and J by 12 bases; unmatched bases: 7. Germline CDR1 is MNHNS and CDR2 is SASEGT. The CDR3 has 12 amino acids. This CDR3 reads CASSGTRVGQFF. CDR3 in DNA: TGTGCCAGCAGCGGGACTAGGGTTGGGCAGTTCTTC.